One sample yielded the 30 T cell receptor beta chains listed below, sequenced in a study of identical twins. Each CDR3 protein is one row after TCRdb ran MiXCR on the 5' RACE reads. Of about 660,000 distinct CDR3 sequences in the sample, under 9% were seen once. This sample also appeared in a second study, on yellow fever vaccine responses in identical twins.

What was sequenced was PBMCs. The receptor source for this set is a woman under 30 in good health.

The V and J genes are TRBV6-2 or TRBV6-3 and TRBJ2-1, with 9 bases fitting TRBD2. Germline-derived CDR1 and CDR2 are MNHEY and SVGEGT. CDR3 length equals 14 residues. V shed 10 bases, J shed 2 bases, and the junction held 6 bases outside the gene matches. The CDR3 loop reads CATRAGGTYNEQFF. The CDR3, as DNA: TGTGCCACCAGGGCGGGAGGGACCTACAATGAGCAGTTCTTC.

Only a few counts were recorded for this clonotype. J is TRBJ1-2 and V is TRBV27, with D perhaps matching TRBD1 (5 bases). V lost 5 bases and J 4 bases, leaving 14 bases between the germline ends. Germline assignment: CDR1 MNHEY and CDR2 SMNVEV (reference sequence). The CDR3 extends over 14 amino acids. The CDR3 loop is CASSTTGLTYGYTF. The CDR3 DNA follows: TGTGCCAGCAGTACTACGGGACTGACCTATGGCTACACCTTC.

This clonotype was observed a handful of times. The V and J genes are TRBV20-1 and TRBJ2-6, with D maybe TRBD2 (5 bases). This CDR3 contains 16 residues. The germline CDR1 and CDR2 sequences are DFQATT and SNEGSKA (reference sequence). The V and J ends lost 0 bases and 0 bases respectively, with 9 bases between them. CDR3 in DNA: TGCAGTGCTAGAGAGGCCGGAGGCTCTGGGGCCAACGTCCTGACTTTC. Translation gives CSAREAGGSGANVLTF.

This clonotype was recorded a few times. The chain is built from TRBV27 and TRBJ2-1; no reliable D call. With 8 bases removed from V and 12 bases from J, the gap between germline ends came to 17 bases. This CDR3 is 12 amino acids long. Germline V CDR1 and CDR2: MNHEY, SMNVEV (reference sequence). Here the CDR3 reads CASGIVARGQFF. CDR3 nucleotides: TGTGCCAGCGGCATAGTAGCACGTGGGCAGTTCTTC.

This clonotype appeared a few times. The rearrangement joins TRBV6-6 to TRBJ1-6; the D gene is possibly TRBD1 (6 bases). There are 13 residues in the CDR3. Trimming cost V 7 bases and J 10 bases, with 14 bases left between them. Germline assignment: CDR1 MNHNY and CDR2 SVGAGI (reference sequence). The chain's CDR3 is CASIRLTGSPLHF. The DNA of the CDR3 is TGTGCCAGCATCCGATTGACAGGATCACCCCTCCACTTT.

This clonotype showed up many times. The CDR3 is CASSENSGGGTDTQYF. The CDR3 nucleotides are TGTGCCAGCAGTGAAAATAGCGGGGGAGGCACAGATACGCAGTATTTT. The chain uses TRBV12-3 or TRBV12-4 and TRBJ2-3; 9 bases map to TRBD2. The CDR3 is made up of 16 amino acids. Trimming removed 5 bases from V and 1 base from J; junction bases left unmatched: 7.

The V call is TRBV4-3, the J call TRBJ2-7; D is perhaps TRBD1 (6 bases). The CDR3 runs 14 residues. CDR1 and CDR2 from the germline V gene are LGHNA and YSLEER. V was trimmed by 1 base and J by 6 bases, leaving 13 bases between them. The CDR3 sequence: CASSQGQGPIEQYF. DNA for the CDR3: TGCGCCAGCAGCCAAGGGCAGGGGCCCATCGAGCAGTACTTC.

This clonotype has a count of ten or more. CDR3 in DNA: TGTGCCAGCAGCCTAAGCGGCGGGGCCAACGTCCTGACTTTC. This codes for CASSLSGGANVLTF. The rearrangement uses TRBV6-1 and TRBJ2-6; TRBD2 is a possible D gene (5 bases). Germline V gene sequence: CDR1 MNHNS, CDR2 SASEGT. V lost 6 bases and J lost 4, with 10 bases in between. CDR3 length: 14 amino acids.

The V gene is TRBV21-1, the J gene TRBJ2-6; TRBD1 is the table's D call, not checked against the DNA. TRBV21-1 is tagged as a pseudogene. This CDR3 region has 17 residues. The CDR3: CASSKEWGATGANVLTF. CDR3 nucleotides: TGTGCCAGCAGCAAAGAGTGGGGGGCGACTGGGGCCAACGTCCTGACTTTC.

The chain couples TRBV5-1 to TRBJ2-7, with 9 bases lining up with TRBD2. The CDR3 has 15 amino acids. Losses at the gene ends were 4 bases for V and 5 bases for J; bases not matched to a gene: 10. Per the germline V gene, CDR1 is SGHRS and CDR2 is YFSETQ. The CDR3 loop reads CASSPPSSGSDEQYF. For the CDR3, the DNA is TGCGCCAGCAGCCCCCCCAGTAGCGGGAGTGACGAGCAGTACTTC. The entire variable domain, with the rest obtained from reference TRBV5-1 and TRBJ2-7, is as follows: KAGVTQTPRYLIKTRGQQVTLSCSPISGHRSVSWYQQTPGQGLQFLFEYFSETQRNKGNFPGRFSGRQFSNSRSEMNVSTLELGDSALYLCASSPPSSGSDEQYFGPGTRLTVT.

The chain recombines TRBV27 with TRBJ1-6; 9 nucleotides agree with TRBD1. CDR3 length equals 14 residues. Germline V CDR1 and CDR2: MNHEY, SMNVEV (reference sequence). V gave up 2 bases and J gave up 9 bases; unmatched junction bases: 2. This chain's CDR3 is CASSLGTGISPLHF. The CDR3 DNA follows: TGTGCCAGCAGTTTAGGGACAGGGATTTCACCCCTCCACTTT.

This sequence joins TRBV12-3 or TRBV12-4 and TRBJ2-2; 11 bases are a match to TRBD2. The CDR3 sequence is 17 residues long. Trimming removed 7 bases from V and 4 bases from J; junction bases left unmatched: 11. This CDR3 reads CASTFFLAGGRTGELFF. In nucleotides, the CDR3 is TGTGCCAGCACCTTTTTCCTAGCGGGAGGTCGCACCGGGGAGCTGTTTTTT.

This clonotype came up a few times. The chain uses TRBV7-2 and TRBJ2-1, with D perhaps given as TRBD1 or TRBD2 (6 bases each). This CDR3 has 15 residues. Trimming pared 0 bases from V and 3 bases from J, leaving 9 bases between. CDR1 SGHTA and CDR2 FQGNSA come from the germline V gene. The CDR3 sequence is CASSLAGGNYNEQFF. The CDR3 bases are TGTGCCAGCAGCTTAGCGGGGGGCAACTACAATGAGCAGTTCTTC.

This clonotype was found many times. The chain links TRBV10-2 to TRBJ2-1, with D uncertain. There are 12 residues in the CDR3. V lost 7 bases to trimming and J lost 4 bases, with 8 bases between them. CDR1 and CDR2 from the germline V gene are WSHSY and SAAADI. The CDR3 here is CASNQVYNEQFF. CDR3 nucleotides: TGCGCCAGCAATCAGGTTTACAATGAGCAGTTCTTC.

This clonotype was picked up a small number of times. The CDR3 here is CASSLYGGPYEQYF. The CDR3 DNA reads TGTGCCAGCAGCTTGTACGGGGGACCCTACGAGCAGTACTTC. The chain joins TRBV7-9 to TRBJ2-7; TRBD2 might be the D (6 bases). The length of the CDR3 is 14 residues. V was clipped by 3 bases and J by 2 bases, with 11 bases between them. The germline V gene has CDR1 SEHNR and CDR2 FQNEAQ (reference sequence). Based on the CDR3 plus reference TRBV7-9 and TRBJ2-7, the full variable domain is DTGVSQNPRHKITKRGQNVTFRCDPISEHNRLYWYRQTLGQGPEFLTYFQNEAQLEKSRLLSDRFSAERPKGSFSTLEIQRTEQGDSAMYLCASSLYGGPYEQYFGPGTRLTVT.

V gene TRBV29-1 combines with J gene TRBJ2-1; the D gene could be TRBD1 or TRBD2 (5 bases each). Germline-derived CDR1 and CDR2 are SQVTM and ANQGSEA. Trimming removed 2 bases from V and 0 bases from J, with 8 bases in between. This CDR3 is 14 amino acids long. CDR3 sequence (DNA): TGCAGCGTTGAATTGGGGACCTCCTACAATGAGCAGTTCTTC. It specifies CSVELGTSYNEQFF.

This clonotype has only a few counts. The rearrangement uses TRBV6-2 or TRBV6-3 and TRBJ2-1; 9 bases align to TRBD1. CDR1 and CDR2 from the germline V gene are MNHEY and SVGEGT. This CDR3 is 14 amino acids long. With V trimmed by 2 bases and J by 9 bases, 5 bases remained unmatched. CDR3 region: CASSYGGTGIEQFF. The CDR3 DNA follows: TGTGCCAGCAGTTACGGAGGGACAGGGATTGAGCAGTTCTTC.

The sample holds a few counts of this clonotype. This chain connects TRBV12-3 or TRBV12-4 to TRBJ1-2, with D unclear. V was trimmed by 1 base and J by 4 bases, leaving 7 bases between them. The CDR3 totals 13 residues. DNA for the CDR3: TGTGCCAGCAGTTTAGGGTTTAGCTATGGCTACACCTTC. Protein product: CASSLGFSYGYTF.

The chain is built from TRBV15 and TRBJ2-5; tentatively, D is TRBD2 (6 bases). Germline lookup yields CDR1 LNHNV and CDR2 YYDKDF (reference sequence). Trimming removed 6 bases at V and 5 bases at J, with 7 bases between. This CDR3 has 11 residues. CDR3 nucleotides: TGTGCCACCAGGGGACTGGAGACCCAGTACTTC. It yields the protein CATRGLETQYF.

This clonotype has just a few counts. The junction and the germline gene differ at one end; a read error may be behind it. The CDR3 sequence is CASSPRGGGTQYF. CDR3 bases: TGTGCTAGCAGCCCCCGAGGTGGAGGTACGCAGTATTTT. V is TRBV7-7 and J is TRBJ2-3, with D tentatively TRBD2 (5 bases). CDR1 and CDR2 (germline): SSHAT, FNYEAQ (reference sequence). The CDR3 is 13 amino acids.

DNA of the CDR3: TGTGCTAGTGGCCCCGACAGTTCCAATACGCAGTATTTT. It specifies CASGPDSSNTQYF. The chain recombines TRBV12-5 with TRBJ2-3, with D possibly being TRBD1 (5 bases). Per germline, CDR1 LGHNT and CDR2 FRNRAP. This CDR3 spans 13 amino acids. V lost 6 bases to trimming and J lost 7 bases, with 14 bases between them. Full variable domain (missing parts from reference TRBV12-5 and TRBJ2-3): DARVTQTPRHKVTEMGQEVTMRCQPILGHNTVFWYRQTMMQGLELLAYFRNRAPLDDSGMPKDRFSAEMPDATLATLKIQPSEPRDSAVYFCASGPDSSNTQYFGPGTRLTVL.

This clonotype was recorded many times. This chain uses TRBV20-1 with TRBJ1-6; maybe TRBD1 (5 bases). The V gene's germline CDR1 is DFQATT and CDR2 SNEGSKA (reference sequence). The CDR3 covers 13 residues. The chain's CDR3 is CSPGDWGNSPLHF. CDR3 nucleotide sequence: TGCAGCCCTGGGGACTGGGGTAATTCACCCCTCCACTTT.

This clonotype was found a few times. J is TRBJ1-6 and V is TRBV15, with TRBD1 identical over 7 bases. The germline gives CDR1 LNHNV, CDR2 YYDKDF (reference sequence). This CDR3 is built from 15 residues. Trimming took 3 bases from V and 7 from J; bases not matched to a gene: 6. This CDR3 reads CATSRNGQVNSPLHF. CDR3 coding DNA: TGTGCCACCAGCAGGAACGGACAGGTGAATTCACCCCTCCACTTT.

V and J are TRBV2 and TRBJ1-5; TRBD1 matches 10 bases. In germline, CDR1 is SNHLY, CDR2 FYNNEI. This CDR3 region has 14 residues. V gave up 6 bases and J gave up 4 bases; unmatched junction bases: 3. The CDR3 DNA sequence: TGTGCCAGCAGGACAGGGGGCTTTAATCAGCCCCAGCATTTT. Its protein product is CASRTGGFNQPQHF.

This chain joins TRBV7-6 and TRBJ2-5; TRBD2 matches 9 bases. Germline V gene data show CDR1 as SGHVS and CDR2 as FNYEAQ. The CDR3 is 16 amino acids. With V trimmed by 5 bases and J by 5 bases, 12 bases remained unmatched. CDR3: CASSIFGASGKETQYF. The DNA for the CDR3 is TGTGCCAGCAGCATCTTTGGGGCTAGCGGGAAGGAGACCCAGTACTTC.

This clonotype was seen at least ten times. This rearrangement joins TRBV12-3 or TRBV12-4 to TRBJ1-6, with 7 bases lining up with TRBD1. The CDR3 extends over 16 amino acids. The V segment lost 3 bases and the J segment 0 bases; nucleotides outside the gene matches: 2. CDR3 amino acids: CASSFSGGSYNSPLHF. CDR3 nucleotide sequence: TGTGCCAGCAGTTTTTCAGGGGGCTCCTATAATTCACCCCTCCACTTT.

The chain couples TRBV6-2 or TRBV6-3 to TRBJ2-1, with TRBD2 matching 7 bases. V shed 5 bases and J 4 bases; nucleotides not matched to a gene: 8. CDR1 is MNHEY, CDR2 SVGEGT, per germline. The CDR3 totals 15 residues. The CDR3 is CASSNGGSGYNEQFF. The DNA of the CDR3 is TGTGCCAGCAGTAACGGCGGGAGTGGGTACAATGAGCAGTTCTTC.

The rearrangement joins TRBV7-2 to TRBJ2-4; 9 positions agree with TRBD1. Trimming took 7 bases from V and 4 from J; bases not matched to a gene: 11. Germline V gives CDR1 SGHTA, CDR2 FQGNSA. This CDR3 comprises 16 residues. The DNA of the CDR3 is TGTGCCAGCACCTCTTGGACAGGGGCATCAAAAAACATTCAGTACTTC. It encodes CASTSWTGASKNIQYF. The full variable domain, rest sourced from reference TRBV7-2 and TRBJ2-4, is GAGVSQSPSNKVTEKGKDVELRCDPISGHTALYWYRQSLGQGLEFLIYFQGNSAPDKSGLPSDRFSAERTGGSVSTLTIQRTQQEDSAVYLCASTSWTGASKNIQYFGAGTRLSVL.

This chain connects TRBV12-3 or TRBV12-4 to TRBJ1-2; TRBD1 matches 7 bases. CDR3 size: 15 residues. The V segment lost 0 bases and the J segment 5 bases; nucleotides outside the gene matches: 6. This CDR3 is CASSLALTGQYGYTF. CDR3 coding DNA: TGTGCCAGCAGTTTAGCGCTAACGGGACAGTATGGCTACACCTTC.

This clonotype was picked up a small number of times. The CDR3 reads CATRGAAADTQYF. The CDR3, as DNA: TGTGCCACCAGGGGGGCGGCCGCAGATACGCAGTATTTT. The rearrangement uses TRBV24-1 and TRBJ2-3; D perhaps matches TRBD1 (6 bases). CDR1 is KGHDR, CDR2 SFDVKD, per germline. The CDR3 spans 13 residues. V dropped 7 bases and J dropped 4 bases, with 11 bases sitting between them.